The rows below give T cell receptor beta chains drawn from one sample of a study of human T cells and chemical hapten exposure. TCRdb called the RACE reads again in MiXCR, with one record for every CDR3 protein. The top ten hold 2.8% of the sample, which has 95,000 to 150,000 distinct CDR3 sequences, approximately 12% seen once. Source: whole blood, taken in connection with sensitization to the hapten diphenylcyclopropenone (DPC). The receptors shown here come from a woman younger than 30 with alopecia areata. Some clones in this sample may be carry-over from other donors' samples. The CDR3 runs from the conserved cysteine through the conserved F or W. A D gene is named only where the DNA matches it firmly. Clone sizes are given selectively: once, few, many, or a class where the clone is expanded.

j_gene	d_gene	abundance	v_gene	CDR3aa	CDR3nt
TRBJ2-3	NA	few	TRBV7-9	CASSFAGPSTDTQYF	TGTGCCAGCAGCTTCGCTGGGCCAAGCACAGATACGCAGTATTTT
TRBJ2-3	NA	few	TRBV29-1	CSGGTDTDTQYF	TGCAGCGGGGGGACTGACACAGATACGCAGTATTTT
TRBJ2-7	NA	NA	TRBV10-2	CASTDWQPGEQYF	TGCGCCAGCACTGACTGGCAGCCTGGCGAGCAGTACTTC
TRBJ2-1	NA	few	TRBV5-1	CASSPRGSPPEEQFF	TGCGCCAGCAGCCCGAGGGGCTCGCCCCCGGAAGAGCAGTTCTTC
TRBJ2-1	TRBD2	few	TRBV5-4	CASRKPGRGAYNEQFF	TGTGCCAGCAGGAAACCAGGGCGGGGGGCCTACAATGAGCAGTTCTTC
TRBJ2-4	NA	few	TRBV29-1	CSVEDTGAKNIQYF	TGCAGCGTTGAAGACACAGGGGCCAAAAACATTCAGTACTTC
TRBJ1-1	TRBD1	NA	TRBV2	CAGTGTGNTEAFF	TGTGCCGGGACCGGGACAGGGAACACTGAAGCTTTCTTT
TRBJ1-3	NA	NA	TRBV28	CASSLQDAGSRNTIYF	TGTGCCAGCAGTTTACAGGACGCCGGGTCTCGAAACACCATATATTTT
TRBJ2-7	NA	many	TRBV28	CASTRQPYEQYF	TGTGCCAGCACACGACAGCCCTACGAGCAGTACTTC
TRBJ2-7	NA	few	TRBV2	CASSESPYEQYF	TGTGCCAGCAGTGAATCTCCCTACGAGCAGTACTTC
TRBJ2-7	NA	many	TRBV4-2	CASSQEEGSSYEQYF	TGTGCCAGCAGCCAAGAGGAGGGCAGCTCCTACGAGCAGTACTTC
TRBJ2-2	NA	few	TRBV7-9	CASSTWGGTGELFF	TGTGCCAGCAGCACATGGGGAGGCACCGGGGAGCTGTTTTTT
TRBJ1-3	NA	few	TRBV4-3	CASSQDLRDLGNTIYF	TGCGCCAGCAGCCAAGATCTACGTGATCTAGGAAACACCATATATTTT
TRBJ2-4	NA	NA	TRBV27	CASSTRGAKNIQYF	TGTGCCAGCAGTACCCGGGGAGCCAAAAACATTCAGTACTTC
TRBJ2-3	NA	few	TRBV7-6	CASSFSWGGTDTQYF	TGTGCCAGCAGCTTCAGTTGGGGAGGCACAGATACGCAGTATTTT
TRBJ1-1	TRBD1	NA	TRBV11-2	CASSPPDRVTEAFF	TGTGCCAGCAGCCCGCCGGACAGGGTCACTGAAGCTTTCTTT
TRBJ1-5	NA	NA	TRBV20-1	CSARLTDRFSNQPQHF	TGCAGTGCTAGGCTCACCGACAGATTTAGCAATCAGCCCCAGCATTTT
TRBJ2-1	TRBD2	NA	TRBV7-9	CASSVGTSGGVPLWNEQFF	TGTGCCAGCAGCGTCGGGACTAGCGGGGGGGTCCCTTTGTGGAATGAGCAGTTCTTC
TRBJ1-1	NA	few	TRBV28	CASSPVGPEAFF	TGTGCCAGCAGTCCAGTGGGGCCTGAAGCTTTCTTT
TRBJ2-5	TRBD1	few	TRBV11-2	CASSRAGQAQETQYF	TGTGCCAGCAGCCGGGCGGGACAGGCCCAAGAGACCCAGTACTTC
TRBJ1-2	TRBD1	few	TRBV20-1	CSVISRDRVLNYGYTF	TGCAGTGTTATATCCCGGGACAGGGTTCTTAACTATGGCTACACCTTC
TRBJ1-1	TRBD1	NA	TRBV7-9	CASSLRTGGRNTEAFF	TGTGCCAGCAGCTTAAGGACAGGGGGTAGGAACACTGAAGCTTTCTTT
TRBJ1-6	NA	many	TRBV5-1	CASSEDLRSSPLHF	TGCGCCAGCAGCGAGGACCTTCGTAGTTCACCCCTCCACTTT
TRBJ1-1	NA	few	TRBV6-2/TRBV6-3	CASSYDEVFGNTEAFF	TGTGCCAGCAGTTACGACGAAGTTTTTGGGAACACTGAAGCTTTCTTT
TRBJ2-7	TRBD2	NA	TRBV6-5	CASRYGQMRGGPPGEQYF	TGTGCCAGCAGATATGGACAGATGCGGGGGGGCCCGCCGGGAGAGCAGTACTTC
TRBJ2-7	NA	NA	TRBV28	CASSRALSSYEQYF	TGTGCCAGCAGTCGGGCCCTGAGCTCCTACGAGCAGTACTTC
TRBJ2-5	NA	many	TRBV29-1	CSVRTVETQYF	TGCAGCGTTCGGACAGTGGAGACCCAGTACTTC
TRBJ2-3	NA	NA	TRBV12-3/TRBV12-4	CASSSELTDTQYF	TGTGCCAGCAGTTCCGAGCTCACAGATACGCAGTATTTT
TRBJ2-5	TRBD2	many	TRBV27	CASSPGLVGGQETQYF	TGTGCCAGCAGTCCCGGACTAGTGGGAGGCCAAGAGACCCAGTACTTC
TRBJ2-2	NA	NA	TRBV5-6	CASSLTSGELFF	TGTGCCAGCAGCTTGACTAGCGGGGAGCTGTTTTTT
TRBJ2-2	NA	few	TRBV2	CASRDFITGELFF	TGTGCCTCTCGGGACTTCATCACCGGGGAGCTGTTTTTT
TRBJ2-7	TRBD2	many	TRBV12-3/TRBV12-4	CASTPSAGASTMQYF	TGTGCCAGCACCCCTTCAGCGGGGGCCTCTACGATGCAGTACTTC
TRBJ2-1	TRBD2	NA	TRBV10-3	CAISDRAGGPGEQFF	TGTGCCATCAGTGATCGAGCGGGGGGGCCTGGTGAGCAGTTCTTC
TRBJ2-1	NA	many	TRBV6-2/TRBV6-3	CASSPSTAIQYYNEQFF	TGTGCCAGCAGTCCCTCGACAGCGATCCAGTATTACAATGAGCAGTTCTTC
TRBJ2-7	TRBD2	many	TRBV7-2	CASSLRIAGGPYEQYF	TGTGCCAGCAGCTTAAGGATTGCGGGGGGGCCCTACGAGCAGTACTTC
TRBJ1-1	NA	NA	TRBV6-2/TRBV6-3	CASSATGNTEAFF	TGTGCCAGCAGTGCGACAGGGAACACTGAAGCTTTCTTT
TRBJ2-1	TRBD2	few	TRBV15	CATSRDPGLAGGQQFF	TGTGCCACCAGCAGAGATCCCGGCCTAGCGGGGGGGCAGCAGTTCTTC
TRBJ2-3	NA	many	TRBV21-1	CASSKRRICTDTQYF	TGTGCCAGCAGCAAAAGACGGATTTGCACAGATACGCAGTATTTT
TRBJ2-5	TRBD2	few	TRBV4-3	CASSSGTTLQETQYF	TGCGCCAGCAGCTCAGGGACTACCCTCCAAGAGACCCAGTACTTC
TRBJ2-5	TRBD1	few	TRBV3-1	CASRQSDRLATQYF	TGTGCCAGCAGACAATCGGACAGGTTGGCGACCCAGTACTTC
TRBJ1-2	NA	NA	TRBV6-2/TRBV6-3	CASSTRTSPGGGYTF	TGTGCCAGCAGTACCCGAACAAGCCCCGGGGGTGGCTACACCTTC
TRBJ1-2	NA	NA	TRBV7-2	CASSSSGPRPLYGYTF	TGTGCCAGCAGCTCCTCCGGGCCGCGTCCTCTCTATGGCTACACCTTC
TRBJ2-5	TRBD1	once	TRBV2	CASSIFGTAQETQYF	TGTGCCAGCAGTATCTTCGGGACAGCCCAAGAGACCCAGTACTTC
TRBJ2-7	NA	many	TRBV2	CATGISSYEQYF	TGTGCCACCGGGATCAGCTCCTACGAGCAGTACTTC
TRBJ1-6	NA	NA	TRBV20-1	CSARDLGRAINNSPLHF	TGCAGTGCTAGAGATTTGGGCAGGGCCATCAATAATTCACCCCTCCACTTT
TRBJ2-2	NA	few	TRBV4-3	CASSIRFFGGTGELFF	TGCGCCAGCAGCATAAGATTTTTCGGCGGCACCGGGGAGCTGTTTTTT
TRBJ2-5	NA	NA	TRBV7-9	CASSLVGEQETQYF	TGTGCCAGCAGCTTAGTGGGGGAACAAGAGACCCAGTACTTC
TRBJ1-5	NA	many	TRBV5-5	CASSPGDVGLMGLNQPQHF	TGTGCCAGCAGCCCTGGCGACGTAGGTCTAATGGGGCTCAATCAGCCCCAGCATTTT
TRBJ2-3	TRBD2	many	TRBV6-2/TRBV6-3	CASRTSGGALGTQYF	TGTGCCAGCAGGACTAGCGGGGGGGCTCTCGGGACGCAGTATTTT
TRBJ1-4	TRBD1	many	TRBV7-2	CASSPHRQGAGEKLFF	TGTGCCAGCAGCCCCCATCGACAGGGGGCGGGTGAAAAACTGTTTTTT
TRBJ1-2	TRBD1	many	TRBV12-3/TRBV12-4	CASSLGQGYYGYTF	TGTGCCAGCAGTTTAGGACAGGGATACTATGGCTACACCTTC
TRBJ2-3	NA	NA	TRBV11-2	CASSLDRPGDTQYF	TGTGCCAGCAGCCTCGACAGGCCCGGAGATACGCAGTATTTT
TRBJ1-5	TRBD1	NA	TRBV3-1	CASAQGQGNHQPQHF	TGTGCCAGCGCTCAGGGACAGGGGAACCATCAGCCCCAGCATTTT
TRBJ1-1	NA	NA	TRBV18	CASSPSENTEAFF	TGTGCCAGCTCACCTTCAGAGAACACTGAAGCTTTCTTT
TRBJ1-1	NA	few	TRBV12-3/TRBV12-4	CASSLQPRGEAFF	TGTGCCAGCAGCCTCCAACCGAGGGGTGAAGCTTTCTTT
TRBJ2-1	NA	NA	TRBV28	CASSIRDNEQFF	TGTGCCAGCAGTATCAGGGACAATGAGCAGTTCTTC
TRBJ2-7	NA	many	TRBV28	CASSPGRPYEQYF	TGTGCCAGCAGCCCGGGCCGACCCTACGAGCAGTACTTC
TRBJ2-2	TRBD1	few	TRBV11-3	CASSLALTGSGGELFF	TGTGCCAGCAGCTTAGCCCTGACAGGGTCCGGCGGGGAGCTGTTTTTT
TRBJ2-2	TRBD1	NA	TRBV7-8	CASSLGGNRGVLTGELFF	TGTGCCAGCAGCTTAGGGGGGAACAGGGGAGTCTTAACCGGGGAGCTGTTTTTT